The present TCR beta chain was sequenced within a study of CD8 T cells in ankylosing spondylitis. Study-wide results and caveats: In ankylosing spondylitis patients, matched synovial fluid reportedly showed significant enrichment of disease-linked clones. Prior literature has documented some motif variants in synovial fluid and blood from reactive arthritis. About eight highly homologous variants made up a TCR beta motif that seemed to typify ankylosing spondylitis blood.

This clonotype was recorded many times. Its antigen remains unidentified. The CDR3 has 16 amino acids. V was pared by 1 base and J by 2 bases, with 10 bases of the junction left unmatched. Germline lookup yields CDR1 DFQATT and CDR2 SNEGSKA (reference sequence). Libraries for TCR beta were made by quantitative 5'-RACE with molecular barcodes. MiXCR, run by TCRdb on the 5' RACE reads, gives a single entry per CDR3 protein. Of under 300,000 distinct CDR3 sequences detected, approximately 10% appear once; the ten largest clones hold 2.6%. This chain connects TRBV20-1 to TRBJ2-7; TRBD2 agrees at 8 bases. Sequenced sample: blood, either unsorted or a sorted T cell fraction (not recorded which). This TCR was sampled from a male donor with ankylosing spondylitis or in good health (not recorded which). The CDR3 DNA follows: TGCAGTGCTAGAGGGCCACTAGCGGTCGGACCCTACGAGCAGTACTTC. Protein: CSARGPLAVGPYEQYF.